These T cell receptor beta chains were read from a single sample in a study of cytomegalovirus exposure and HLA in healthy donors. Libraries were prepared by immunoSEQ multiplex PCR; TCRdb keeps only in-frame clonotypes and omits some of them. The table lists about 220,000 clones, less than 85% of them singletons. The source material was PBMCs. The receptors derive from a man aged 18 to 29 in good health and CMV-seronegative. Each CDR3 is given with its conserved first and last residue. The D gene is left open where the match is weak. Where a row states a size, it is once, few, many or the class of an expanded clone; other rows omit it.

V gene	J gene	D gene	clone size	CDR3 DNA	CDR3 protein
TRBV18	TRBJ2-7	TRBD1	NA	TGTGCCAGCTCACCACAGGGACAGGGGCCCCGCGAGCAGTACTTC	CASSPQGQGPREQYF
TRBV5-1	TRBJ1-3	TRBD1	NA	TGCGCCAGCAGCTGGGGACAGGGATACTCTGGAAACACCATATATTTT	CASSWGQGYSGNTIYF
TRBV7-3	TRBJ1-6	NA	NA	TGTGCCAGCAAAGACGGGAGCTCCTATAATTCACCCCTCCACTTT	CASKDGSSYNSPLHF
TRBV4-2	TRBJ2-1	TRBD2	once	TGTGCCAGCAGCCAACTAGCGGGAGGTAACTACAATGAGCAGTTCTTC	CASSQLAGGNYNEQFF
TRBV30	TRBJ2-7	TRBD1	few	TGTGCCTGGAGTGTAGACAGGGGGGACTTCGAGCAGTACTTC	CAWSVDRGDFEQYF
TRBV18	TRBJ1-1	NA	NA	TGTGCCAGCTCACTACGACAGCCCACTGAAGCTTTCTTT	CASSLRQPTEAFF
TRBV7-3	TRBJ2-1	TRBD2	NA	TGTGCCAGCAGCTTTAGCGGGAGCTCCTACAATGAGCAGTTCTTC	CASSFSGSSYNEQFF
TRBV28	TRBJ1-2	TRBD1	NA	TGTGCCAGCAGTCCCCAACAGGGGCCTGCATCTAGAGGCTACACCTTC	CASSPQQGPASRGYTF
TRBV30	TRBJ2-1	NA	NA	TGTGCCTGGAGTGGACTCCAGGGGTCTTACAATGAGCAGTTCTTC	CAWSGLQGSYNEQFF
TRBV5-1	TRBJ2-7	TRBD1	NA	TGCGCCAGCAGTATGGACAGGGGGCGCGAGCAGTACTTC	CASSMDRGREQYF
TRBV11-1	TRBJ2-1	TRBD1	NA	TGTGCCAGCAGCCCCAAGGGACAGGGGGCCTACAATGAGCAGTTCTTC	CASSPKGQGAYNEQFF
TRBV18	TRBJ1-3	NA	few	TGTGCCAGCTCACCACCCACAGGACGGAACACCATATATTTT	CASSPPTGRNTIYF
TRBV21-1	TRBJ2-2	NA	once	TGTGCCAGCCCCGACACGGAGGAAAACACCGGGGAGCTGTTTTTT	CASPDTEENTGELFF
TRBV5-6	TRBJ2-7	TRBD1	NA	TGTGCCAGCAGCTCCATAGGGACAGGGAGGAACTACGAGCAGTACTTC	CASSSIGTGRNYEQYF
TRBV2	TRBJ2-7	NA	NA	TGTGCCAGCGGGCGGGACCCGAACTACGAGCAGTACTTC	CASGRDPNYEQYF
TRBV5-1	TRBJ2-7	NA	NA	TGCGCCAGCAGCTTGCCGTTGGACAGCGAATTCCCCGAGCAGTACTTC	CASSLPLDSEFPEQYF
TRBV19	TRBJ2-3	TRBD2	NA	TGTGCCAGTAGACCTAGCGGGAGGAAGGCAGATACGCAGTATTTT	CASRPSGRKADTQYF
TRBV5-6	TRBJ1-3	NA	NA	TGTGCCAGCAGCCCGGGAGGGAGCTCTGGAAACACCATATATTTT	CASSPGGSSGNTIYF
TRBV2	TRBJ1-5	NA	NA	TGTGCCAGCAGTGAAGTACAGGGTCGGGGTAGCAATCAGCCCCAGCATTTT	CASSEVQGRGSNQPQHF
TRBV5-5	TRBJ1-5	NA	NA	TGTGCCAGCAGCTTGGCCGGGGGTAATCAGCCCCAGCATTTT	CASSLAGGNQPQHF
TRBV2	TRBJ2-1	NA	NA	TGTGCCAGCAGTGAGTACAGGGCCCTTTATGGTGAGCAGTTCTTC	CASSEYRALYGEQFF
TRBV7-9	TRBJ2-7	TRBD1	NA	TGTGCCAGCAGCTTCGGACAGGGATTCCACGAGCAGTACTTC	CASSFGQGFHEQYF
TRBV7-3	TRBJ2-7	TRBD2	NA	TGTGCCAGCAGCTCGACTAGCGGCCTCGAGCAGTACTTC	CASSSTSGLEQYF
TRBV28	TRBJ1-3	NA	NA	TGTGCCATCAAGGACCCAGGGGCATCTGGAAACACCATATATTTT	CAIKDPGASGNTIYF
TRBV4-1	TRBJ2-1	NA	NA	TGCGCCAGCAGCTTCCCGACCGGGGGATACAATGAGCAGTTCTTC	CASSFPTGGYNEQFF
TRBV28	TRBJ1-1	TRBD1	NA	TGTGCCAGCAGTTTTTCAGGGGGCTCAGCTTTCTTT	CASSFSGGSAFF
TRBV7-8	TRBJ2-3	TRBD2	NA	TGTGCCAGCAGCTTAGGCTATGGTGGGAGGGGAGCCACAGATACGCAGTATTTT	CASSLGYGGRGATDTQYF
TRBV6-6	TRBJ2-5	NA	NA	TGTGCCAGCAGTTTCGACCCCGGGACACCTCAAGAGACCCAGTACTTC	CASSFDPGTPQETQYF
TRBV18	TRBJ1-2	NA	NA	TGTGCCAGCTCACCACGCGCAGGGGAATATGGCTACACCTTC	CASSPRAGEYGYTF
TRBV19	TRBJ1-5	NA	once	TGTGCCAGTAGTATCCCAGGGTTTTATCAGCCCCAGCATTTT	CASSIPGFYQPQHF
TRBV7-2	TRBJ2-5	TRBD1	NA	TGTGCCAGCAGCGTATATTACAGGGGTGCAGAGACCCAGTACTTC	CASSVYYRGAETQYF
TRBV2	TRBJ2-3	NA	NA	TGTGCCAGCAGTGCTCAGGGTATGCGGAACACAGATACGCAGTATTTT	CASSAQGMRNTDTQYF